The sequence of this T cell receptor beta chain was determined in a study of cytomegalovirus exposure and HLA in healthy donors. General study points: In a later analysis, HLA-associated TCR beta chains were more clonally expanded than equally common others. The study labeled around 160 TCR beta chains cytomegalovirus-associated. Presence/absence results assume similar sequencing depth per donor, which may not hold.

This clone was recorded a few times. Its antigen is as yet unknown. PCR involved 60 Vbeta and 13 Jbeta primers. The protocol was immunoSEQ multiplex PCR, while the TCRdb copy is restricted to in-frame clones and leaves out a portion. The sample comprises over 150,000 clones, about two thirds of which are singletons, and 2.8% rests with the top ten. Germline loops: CDR1 KGHSH, CDR2 LQKENI. J gave up 7 bases and V 1 base, and 5 bases lay outside the gene matches. There are 15 residues in the CDR3. Sequencing input: PBMCs. The gene calls are TRBV18 and TRBJ2-1, with TRBD2 matching 9 bases. The receptor was derived from a woman under 40 in good health and CMV-seronegative. The CDR3 loop is CASSPLAGEENEQFF. CDR3 in DNA: TGTGCCAGCTCACCACTAGCGGGAGAGGAAAATGAGCAGTTCTTC.